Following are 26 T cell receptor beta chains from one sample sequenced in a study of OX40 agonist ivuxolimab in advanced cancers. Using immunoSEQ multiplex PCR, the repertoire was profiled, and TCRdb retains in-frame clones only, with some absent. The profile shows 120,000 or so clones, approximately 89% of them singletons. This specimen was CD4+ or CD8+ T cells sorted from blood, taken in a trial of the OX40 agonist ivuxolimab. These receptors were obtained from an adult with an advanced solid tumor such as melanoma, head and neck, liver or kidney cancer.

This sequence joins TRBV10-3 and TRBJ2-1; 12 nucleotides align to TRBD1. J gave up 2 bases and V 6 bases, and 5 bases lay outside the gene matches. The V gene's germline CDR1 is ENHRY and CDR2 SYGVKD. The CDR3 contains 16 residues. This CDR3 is CAIRGTGGVTYNEQFF. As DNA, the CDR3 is TGTGCCATCAGGGGGACAGGGGGCGTCACCTACAATGAGCAGTTCTTC.

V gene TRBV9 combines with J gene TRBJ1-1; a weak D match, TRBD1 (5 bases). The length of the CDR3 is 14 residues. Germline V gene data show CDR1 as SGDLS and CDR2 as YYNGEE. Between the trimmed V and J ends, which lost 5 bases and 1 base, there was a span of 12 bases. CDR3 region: CASRKGQENTEAFF. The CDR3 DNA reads TGTGCCAGCAGGAAGGGGCAGGAGAACACTGAAGCTTTCTTT. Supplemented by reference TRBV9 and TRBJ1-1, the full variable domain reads DSGVTQTPKHLITATGQRVTLRCSPRSGDLSVYWYQQSLDQGLQFLIQYYNGEERAKGNILERFSAQQFPDLHSELNLSSLELGDSALYFCASRKGQENTEAFFGQGTRLTVV.

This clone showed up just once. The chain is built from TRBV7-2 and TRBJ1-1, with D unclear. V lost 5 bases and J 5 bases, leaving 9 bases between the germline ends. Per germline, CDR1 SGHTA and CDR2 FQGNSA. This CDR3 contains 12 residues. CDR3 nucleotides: TGTGCCAGCAGCCCATTAAGGACTGAAGCTTTCTTT. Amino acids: CASSPLRTEAFF.

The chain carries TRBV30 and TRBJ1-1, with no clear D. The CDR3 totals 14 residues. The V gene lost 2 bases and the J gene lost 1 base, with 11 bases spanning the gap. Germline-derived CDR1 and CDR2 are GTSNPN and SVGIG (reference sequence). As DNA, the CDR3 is TGTGCCTGGAGTCGGATTTATCAGAACACTGAAGCTTTCTTT. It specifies CAWSRIYQNTEAFF.

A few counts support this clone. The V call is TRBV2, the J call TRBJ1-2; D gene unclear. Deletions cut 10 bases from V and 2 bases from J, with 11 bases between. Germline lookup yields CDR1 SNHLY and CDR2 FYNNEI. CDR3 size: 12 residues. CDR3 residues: CATSPGNYGYTF. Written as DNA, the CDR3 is TGTGCCACCTCCCCGGGGAACTATGGCTACACCTTC.

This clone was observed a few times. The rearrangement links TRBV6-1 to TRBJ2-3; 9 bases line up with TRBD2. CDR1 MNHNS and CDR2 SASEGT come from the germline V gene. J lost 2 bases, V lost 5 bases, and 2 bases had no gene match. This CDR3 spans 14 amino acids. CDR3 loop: CASSLAGNTDTQYF. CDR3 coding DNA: TGTGCCAGCAGTCTAGCGGGAAACACAGATACGCAGTATTTT.

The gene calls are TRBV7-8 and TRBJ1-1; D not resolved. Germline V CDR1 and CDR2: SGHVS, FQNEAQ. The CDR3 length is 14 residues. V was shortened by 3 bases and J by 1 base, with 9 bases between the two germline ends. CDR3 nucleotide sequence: TGTGCCAGCAGCTTCGGACGGAGGAACACTGAAGCTTTCTTT. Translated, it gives CASSFGRRNTEAFF.

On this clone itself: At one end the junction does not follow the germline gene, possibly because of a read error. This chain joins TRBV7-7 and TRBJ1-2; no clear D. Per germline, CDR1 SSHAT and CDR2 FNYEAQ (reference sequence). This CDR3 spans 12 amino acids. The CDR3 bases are TGTGCTAGCAGCTCGACGATAAGGACCGCCACCTTC. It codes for CASSSTIRTATF.

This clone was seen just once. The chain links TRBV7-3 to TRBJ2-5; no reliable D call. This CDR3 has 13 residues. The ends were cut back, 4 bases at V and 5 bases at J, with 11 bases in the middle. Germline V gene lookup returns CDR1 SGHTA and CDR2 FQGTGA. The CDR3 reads CASSSRYGETQYF. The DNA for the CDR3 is TGTGCCAGCAGCTCCCGATACGGTGAGACCCAGTACTTC.

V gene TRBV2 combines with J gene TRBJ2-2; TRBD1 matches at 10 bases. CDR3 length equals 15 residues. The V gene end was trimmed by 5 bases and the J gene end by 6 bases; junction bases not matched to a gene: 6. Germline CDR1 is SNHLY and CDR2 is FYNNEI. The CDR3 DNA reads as TGTGCCAGCAGTATCCGGACAGGGGGGGCCGGGGAGCTGTTTTTT. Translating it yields CASSIRTGGAGELFF. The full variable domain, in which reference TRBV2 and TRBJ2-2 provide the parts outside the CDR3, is EPEVTQTPSHQVTQMGQEVILRCVPISNHLYFYWYRQILGQKVEFLVSFYNNEISEKSEIFDDQFSVERPDGSNFTLKIRSTKLEDSAMYFCASSIRTGGAGELFFGEGSRLTVL.

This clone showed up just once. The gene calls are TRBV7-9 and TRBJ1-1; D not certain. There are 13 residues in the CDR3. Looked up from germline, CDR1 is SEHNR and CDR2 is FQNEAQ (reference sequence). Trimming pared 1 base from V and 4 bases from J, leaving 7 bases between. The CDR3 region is CASSLERFTEAFF. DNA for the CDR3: TGTGCCAGCAGCTTAGAGAGATTCACTGAAGCTTTCTTT.

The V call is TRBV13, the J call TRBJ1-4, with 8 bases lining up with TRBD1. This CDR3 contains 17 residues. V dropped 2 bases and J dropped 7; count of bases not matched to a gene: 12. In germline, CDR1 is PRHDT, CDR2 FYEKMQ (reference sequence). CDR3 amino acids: CASSLRAGGVSGEKLFF. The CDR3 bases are TGTGCCAGCAGCTTAAGGGCAGGGGGCGTAAGTGGTGAAAAACTGTTTTTT.

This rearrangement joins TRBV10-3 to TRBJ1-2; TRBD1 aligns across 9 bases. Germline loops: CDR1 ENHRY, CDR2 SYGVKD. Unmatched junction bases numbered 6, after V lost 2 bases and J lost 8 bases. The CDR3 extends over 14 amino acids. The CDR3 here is CAISERGQGEGYTF. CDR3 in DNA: TGTGCCATCAGTGAGCGGGGACAGGGAGAGGGCTACACCTTC.

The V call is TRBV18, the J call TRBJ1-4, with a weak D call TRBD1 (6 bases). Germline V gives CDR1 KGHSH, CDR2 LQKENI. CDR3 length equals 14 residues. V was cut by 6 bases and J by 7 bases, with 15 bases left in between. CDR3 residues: CASSGGLFPEKLFF. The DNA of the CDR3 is TGTGCCAGCTCCGGGGGCCTGTTCCCTGAAAAACTGTTTTTT.

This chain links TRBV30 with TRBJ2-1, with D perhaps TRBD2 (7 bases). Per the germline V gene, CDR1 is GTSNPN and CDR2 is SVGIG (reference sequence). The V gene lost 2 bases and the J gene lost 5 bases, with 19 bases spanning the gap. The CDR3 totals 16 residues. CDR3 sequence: CAWSPRGAIANNEQFF. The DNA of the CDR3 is TGTGCCTGGAGTCCCCGGGGGGCCATTGCCAACAATGAGCAGTTCTTC.

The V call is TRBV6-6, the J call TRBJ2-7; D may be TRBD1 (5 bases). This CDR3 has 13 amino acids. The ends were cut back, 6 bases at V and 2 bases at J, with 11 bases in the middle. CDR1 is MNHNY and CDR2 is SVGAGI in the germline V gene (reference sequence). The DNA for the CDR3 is TGTGCCAGCAGGGCAGGGTCGGCCTACGAGCAGTACTTC. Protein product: CASRAGSAYEQYF.

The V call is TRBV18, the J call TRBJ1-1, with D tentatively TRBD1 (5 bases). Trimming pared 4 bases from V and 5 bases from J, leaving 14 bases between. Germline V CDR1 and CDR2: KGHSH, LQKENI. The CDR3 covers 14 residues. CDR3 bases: TGTGCCAGCTCACGATCGACAGTCAGGACTGAAGCTTTCTTT. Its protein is CASSRSTVRTEAFF.

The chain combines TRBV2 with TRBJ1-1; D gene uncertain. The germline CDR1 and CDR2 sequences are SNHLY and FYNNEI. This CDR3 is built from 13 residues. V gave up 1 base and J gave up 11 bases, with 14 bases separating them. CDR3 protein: CASSEEPLFSAFF. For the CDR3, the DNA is TGTGCCAGCAGTGAAGAGCCCTTATTCTCTGCTTTCTTT.

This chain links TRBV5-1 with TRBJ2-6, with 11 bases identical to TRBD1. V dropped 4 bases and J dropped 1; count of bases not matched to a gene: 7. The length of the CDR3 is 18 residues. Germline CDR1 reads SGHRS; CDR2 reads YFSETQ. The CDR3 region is CASSDRTGGGSGANVLTF. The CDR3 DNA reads TGCGCCAGCAGCGATCGGACAGGGGGCGGGTCTGGGGCCAACGTCCTGACTTTC.

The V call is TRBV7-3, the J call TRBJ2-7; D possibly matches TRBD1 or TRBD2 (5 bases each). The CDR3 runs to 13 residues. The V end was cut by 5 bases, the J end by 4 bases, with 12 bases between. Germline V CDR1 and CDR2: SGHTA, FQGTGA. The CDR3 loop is CASSTGTGYEQYF. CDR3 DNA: TGTGCCAGCAGCACCGGGACGGGATACGAGCAGTACTTC.

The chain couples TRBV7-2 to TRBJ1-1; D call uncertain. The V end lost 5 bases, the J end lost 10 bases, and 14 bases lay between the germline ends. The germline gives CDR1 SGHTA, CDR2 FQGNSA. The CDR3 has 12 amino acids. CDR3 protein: CASSVTVGRAFF. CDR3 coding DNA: TGTGCCAGCAGCGTAACAGTCGGTAGAGCTTTCTTT.

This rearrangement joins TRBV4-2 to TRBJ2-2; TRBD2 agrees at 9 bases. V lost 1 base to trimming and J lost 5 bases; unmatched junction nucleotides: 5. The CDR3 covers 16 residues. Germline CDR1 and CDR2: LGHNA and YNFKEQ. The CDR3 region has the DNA TGTGCCAGCAGCCAAGCAAGCGGGAGGAGGACCGGGGAGCTGTTTTTT. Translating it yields CASSQASGRRTGELFF.

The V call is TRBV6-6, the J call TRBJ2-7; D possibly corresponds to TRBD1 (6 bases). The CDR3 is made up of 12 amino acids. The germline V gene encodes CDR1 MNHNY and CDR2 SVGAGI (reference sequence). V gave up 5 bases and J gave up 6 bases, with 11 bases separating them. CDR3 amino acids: CASSAQGIEQYF. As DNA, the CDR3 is TGTGCCAGCAGTGCCCAGGGGATCGAGCAGTACTTC.

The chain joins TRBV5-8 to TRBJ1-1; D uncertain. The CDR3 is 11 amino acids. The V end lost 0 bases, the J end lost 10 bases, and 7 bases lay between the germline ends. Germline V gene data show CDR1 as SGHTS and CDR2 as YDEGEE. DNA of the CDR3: TGTGCCAGCAGCTTGGGGGTGAGAGCTTTCTTT. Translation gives CASSLGVRAFF.

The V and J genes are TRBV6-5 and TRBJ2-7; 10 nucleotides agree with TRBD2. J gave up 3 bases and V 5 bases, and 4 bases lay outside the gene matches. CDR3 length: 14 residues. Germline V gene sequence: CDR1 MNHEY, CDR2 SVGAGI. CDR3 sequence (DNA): TGTGCCAGCAGTCTAGCGGGGGATTACTACGAGCAGTACTTC. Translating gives CASSLAGDYYEQYF.

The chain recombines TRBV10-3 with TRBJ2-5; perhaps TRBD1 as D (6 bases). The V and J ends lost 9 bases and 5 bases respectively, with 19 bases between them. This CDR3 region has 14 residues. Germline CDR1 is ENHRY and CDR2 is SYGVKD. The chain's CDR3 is CAIGTGTLGETQYF. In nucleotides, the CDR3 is TGTGCCATTGGCACAGGGACCCTCGGGGAGACCCAGTACTTC.